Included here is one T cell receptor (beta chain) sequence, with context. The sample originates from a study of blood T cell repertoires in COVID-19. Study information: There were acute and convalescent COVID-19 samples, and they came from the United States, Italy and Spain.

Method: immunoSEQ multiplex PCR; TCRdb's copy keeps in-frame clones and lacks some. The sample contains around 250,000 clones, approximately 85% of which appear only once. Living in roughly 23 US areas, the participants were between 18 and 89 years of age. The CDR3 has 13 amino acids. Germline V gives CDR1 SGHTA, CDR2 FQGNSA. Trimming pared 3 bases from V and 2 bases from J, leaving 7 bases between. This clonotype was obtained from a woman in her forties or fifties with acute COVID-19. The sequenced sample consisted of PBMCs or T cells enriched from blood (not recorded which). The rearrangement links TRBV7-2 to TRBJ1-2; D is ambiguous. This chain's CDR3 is CASSFGGNYGYTF. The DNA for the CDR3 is TGTGCCAGCAGCTTCGGCGGAAACTATGGCTACACCTTC.